What follows are 31 T cell receptor beta chains derived from one specimen sequenced in a study of PD-1 blockade in classical Hodgkin lymphoma. This table comes from immunoSEQ multiplex PCR, and its TCRdb copy is limited to in-frame clones, with some not included. The profile shows about 9,000 clones, 80% to 90% of them singletons. Regarding time point: cycle 4 day 1 (C4D1), after 5 to 7 weeks of nivolumab. Relapse was seen in all patients after autologous stem cell transplantation, and brentuximab vedotin exposure was variable. The sequences come from peripheral blood mononuclear cells (PBMCs), collected before the fourth cycle of nivolumab. The receptors were gathered from a human donor with classical Hodgkin lymphoma.

This chain uses TRBV7-8 with TRBJ1-1, with TRBD1 matching 8 bases. V lost 5 bases to trimming and J lost 8 bases; unmatched junction nucleotides: 10. The CDR3 contains 14 residues. Germline V gene sequence: CDR1 SGHVS, CDR2 FQNEAQ. CDR3 bases: TGTGCCAGCAGCCCGCAGGGGACAGGAGCCGAAGCTTTCTTT. Translated: CASSPQGTGAEAFF.

V is TRBV7-3 and J is TRBJ2-3, with D unclear. The V end was cut by 4 bases, the J end by 2 bases, with 10 bases between. The CDR3 extends over 14 amino acids. Per the germline V gene, CDR1 is SGHTA and CDR2 is FQGTGA. Here the CDR3 DNA reads TGTGCCAGCAGCTCCTCGACCTACACAGATACGCAGTATTTT. It codes for CASSSSTYTDTQYF.

The chain recombines TRBV9 with TRBJ2-7; 7 bases are a match to TRBD1. Germline values: CDR1 SGDLS, CDR2 YYNGEE. CDR3 size: 14 residues. J lost 7 bases, V lost 2 bases, and 9 bases had no gene match. In DNA, the CDR3 is TGTGCCAGCAGCGTCAGGGACAGTACGGAAGAGCAGTACTTC. It yields the protein CASSVRDSTEEQYF.

This clone was picked up one time. The chain is built from TRBV9 and TRBJ1-2, with a possible D match to TRBD1 (5 bases). The CDR3 has 13 residues. Trimming cost V 0 bases and J 4 bases, with 7 bases left between them. Looked up from germline, CDR1 is SGDLS and CDR2 is YYNGEE. CDR3 coding DNA: TGTGCCAGCAGCGTAGAGGGGAGCTATGGCTACACCTTC. Its translation: CASSVEGSYGYTF.

About this clone: This likely comes from a read error, as the CDR3 has no conserved phenylalanine or tryptophan at its end. This chain links TRBV7-9 with TRBJ2-3; no clear D gene. Per germline, CDR1 SEHNR and CDR2 FQNEAQ (reference sequence). Trimming left V 0 bases short and J 2 bases short, with 12 bases between. The CDR3 runs 16 residues. The CDR3 nucleotides read TGTGCCAGCAGCTTAGCCCCAAATCTTTTCACAGATACGCAGTATCTT. This gives the protein CASSLAPNLFTDTQYL.

The chain has TRBV5-6 and TRBJ2-1, with D uncertain. Trimming pared 4 bases from V and 7 bases from J, leaving 9 bases between. This CDR3 has 12 amino acids. Germline V gene data show CDR1 as SGHDT and CDR2 as YYEEEE. DNA for the CDR3: TGTGCCAGCAGCCGTGGCTCTAATGAGCAGTTCTTC. Amino acids: CASSRGSNEQFF.

The rearrangement joins TRBV19 to TRBJ1-6, with TRBD1 matching over 7 bases. Germline V gives CDR1 LNHDA, CDR2 SQIVND (reference sequence). J lost 10 bases, V lost 1 base, and 7 bases had no gene match. This CDR3 region has 15 residues. The CDR3 loop reads CASSIGHRDSSPLHF. In nucleotides, the CDR3 is TGTGCCAGTAGTATAGGTCACAGGGACAGCTCACCCCTCCACTTT.

CDR3: CASSQEGTGNGEAFF. The CDR3 DNA is TGCGCCAGCAGCCAAGAGGGGACAGGAAATGGTGAAGCTTTCTTT. The chain uses TRBV4-3 and TRBJ1-1; 8 nucleotides line up with TRBD1. CDR1 is LGHNA, CDR2 YSLEER, per germline. The V gene end was trimmed by 0 bases and the J gene end by 7 bases; junction bases not matched to a gene: 7. This CDR3 comprises 15 residues.

The genes are TRBV29-1 and TRBJ2-1, with 8 bases lining up with TRBD1. Germline-derived CDR1 and CDR2 are SQVTM and ANQGSEA. CDR3 length: 11 amino acids. J was trimmed by 6 bases and V by 6 bases; bases with no gene match: 1. The CDR3 protein is CSVGTGNEQFF. CDR3 DNA sequence: TGCAGCGTGGGGACAGGCAATGAGCAGTTCTTC.

The chain joins TRBV7-9 to TRBJ2-1; D is perhaps TRBD2 (6 bases). The ends were cut back, 4 bases at V and 3 bases at J, with 13 bases in the middle. The CDR3 is 15 residues long. Germline V gene sequence: CDR1 SEHNR, CDR2 FQNEAQ (reference sequence). This CDR3 reads CASSYGGLNYNEQFF. CDR3 DNA sequence: TGTGCCAGCAGCTACGGGGGACTCAACTACAATGAGCAGTTCTTC. Full variable domain (remainder filled in from reference TRBV7-9 and TRBJ2-1): DTGVSQNPRHKITKRGQNVTFRCDPISEHNRLYWYRQTLGQGPEFLTYFQNEAQLEKSRLLSDRFSAERPKGSFSTLEIQRTEQGDSAMYLCASSYGGLNYNEQFFGPGTRLTVL.

The chain employs TRBV19 and TRBJ2-3; a weak D match, TRBD2 (5 bases). The CDR3 spans 15 residues. V was clipped by 4 bases and J by 2 bases, with 13 bases between them. In germline, CDR1 is LNHDA, CDR2 SQIVND (reference sequence). The CDR3 coding sequence is TGTGCCAGTAGTACTCTGACGGGGATCACAGATACGCAGTATTTT. Residues: CASSTLTGITDTQYF.

The chain couples TRBV9 to TRBJ1-1; D not certain. The CDR3 runs to 16 residues. CDR1 and CDR2 from the germline V gene are SGDLS and YYNGEE. With 2 bases removed from V and 3 bases from J, the gap between germline ends came to 17 bases. CDR3 sequence: CASSVGHTYPYTEAFF. CDR3 bases: TGTGCCAGCAGCGTTGGGCACACGTATCCCTACACTGAAGCTTTCTTT.

This chain connects TRBV18 to TRBJ2-7; 7 bases align to TRBD1. V lost 2 bases and J lost 3; bases outside the gene matches: 10. The CDR3 extends over 16 amino acids. CDR1 and CDR2 from the germline V gene are KGHSH and LQKENI. The CDR3 here is CASSPTPPGQHYEQYF. DNA of the CDR3: TGTGCCAGCTCACCAACGCCCCCGGGACAGCACTACGAGCAGTACTTC. The whole variable domain, filled in from reference TRBV18 and TRBJ2-7, reads NAGVMQNPRHLVRRRGQEARLRCSPMKGHSHVYWYRQLPEEGLKFMVYLQKENIIDESGMPKERFSAEFPKEGPSILRIQQVVRGDSAAYFCASSPTPPGQHYEQYFGPGTRLTVT.

This sequence joins TRBV10-3 and TRBJ1-2; no firm D call. The germline V gene encodes CDR1 ENHRY and CDR2 SYGVKD. The V end lost 0 bases, the J end lost 2 bases, and 10 bases lay between the germline ends. The CDR3 contains 15 residues. CDR3 loop: CAISESGGRNYGYTF. CDR3 coding DNA: TGTGCCATCAGTGAGTCGGGCGGACGGAACTATGGCTACACCTTC.

J is TRBJ1-1 and V is TRBV14; D remains unclear. The CDR3 runs 13 residues. Trimming cost V 5 bases and J 1 base, with 8 bases left between them. Germline loops: CDR1 SGHDN, CDR2 FVKESK. The CDR3 DNA is TGTGCCAGCAGCGAACAGAGGAACACTGAAGCTTTCTTT. Protein: CASSEQRNTEAFF.

The V and J genes are TRBV4-2 and TRBJ1-4; unclear D gene. V lost 0 bases and J lost 0, with 11 bases in between. Germline CDR1 and CDR2: LGHNA and YNFKEQ. The CDR3 runs to 17 residues. The CDR3 DNA follows: TGTGCCAGCAGCCAAGAAGACGGATATGCAACTAATGAAAAACTGTTTTTT. Amino acids: CASSQEDGYATNEKLFF.

This clone is classed as medium-sized. The chain employs TRBV19 and TRBJ2-1; TRBD2 agrees at 7 bases. CDR1 is LNHDA, CDR2 SQIVND, per germline (reference sequence). J lost 3 bases, V lost 1 base, and 18 bases had no gene match. The CDR3 is made up of 20 amino acids. DNA of the CDR3: TGTGCCAGTAGTATAGGTGAGGGTTTCCTATCTCGGGGGGACTACAATGAGCAGTTCTTC. Translating gives CASSIGEGFLSRGDYNEQFF.

This chain links TRBV7-9 with TRBJ1-1; no firm D call. V lost 1 base, J lost 0 bases, and 12 bases lay in between. The CDR3 consists of 16 residues. From germline, CDR1 is SEHNR and CDR2 FQNEAQ (reference sequence). CDR3: CASSLGAARMNTEAFF. Written as DNA, the CDR3 is TGTGCCAGCAGCTTAGGGGCAGCCAGGATGAACACTGAAGCTTTCTTT.

The chain uses TRBV10-3 and TRBJ2-1; a weak D match, TRBD2 (6 bases). Germline V CDR1 and CDR2: ENHRY, SYGVKD. The CDR3 totals 13 residues. The V end was cut by 6 bases, the J end by 6 bases, with 12 bases between. The CDR3 nucleotides read TGTGCCATCAGCGGGGGTGGTCTCAATGAGCAGTTCTTC. Protein product: CAISGGGLNEQFF.

This chain joins TRBV5-4 and TRBJ1-1; unclear D gene. V shed 0 bases and J shed 1 base, with 7 bases lying between them. The germline CDR1 and CDR2 sequences are SGHNT and YYREEE (reference sequence). This CDR3 spans 14 amino acids. This CDR3 is CASSLGTANTEAFF. The CDR3 DNA sequence: TGTGCCAGCAGCTTGGGGACTGCGAACACTGAAGCTTTCTTT.

This chain joins TRBV5-6 and TRBJ1-2, with D hard to call. The CDR3 totals 12 residues. V was pared by 0 bases and J by 7 bases, with 7 bases between. Germline V gene lookup returns CDR1 SGHDT and CDR2 YYEEEE. The CDR3 coding sequence is TGTGCCAGCAGCTTGGCCCTACGTGGCTACACCTTC. Encoded protein: CASSLALRGYTF.

The chain links TRBV7-9 to TRBJ1-4; 8 nucleotides agree with TRBD1. The CDR3 runs to 15 residues. Germline values: CDR1 SEHNR, CDR2 FQNEAQ (reference sequence). V was pared by 0 bases and J by 8 bases, with 5 bases of the junction left unmatched. The DNA for the CDR3 is TGTGCCAGCAGCTTAGCTGACAGGGGCGGCGAAAAACTGTTTTTT. This codes for CASSLADRGGEKLFF.

This clone was detected only once. The chain is built from TRBV25-1 and TRBJ2-7, with 8 positions matching TRBD1. V lost 4 bases, J lost 1 base, and 9 bases stayed unmatched. CDR3 length equals 16 residues. Germline assignment: CDR1 MGHDK and CDR2 SYGVNS. The DNA of the CDR3 is TGTGCCAGCAGTGGGGTAGGGACAGGTAAATCCTACGAGCAGTACTTC. This encodes CASSGVGTGKSYEQYF.

CDR3 sequence reads: CASSFYRQGGYNSPLHF. For the CDR3, the DNA is TGTGCCAGCAGTTTTTACCGGCAGGGGGGGTATAATTCACCCCTCCACTTT. V and J are TRBV27 and TRBJ1-6; 7 nucleotides match TRBD1. The germline V gene encodes CDR1 MNHEY and CDR2 SMNVEV (reference sequence). Trimming at V came to 3 bases and at J to 4 bases, leaving 9 bases not matched to a gene. The CDR3 covers 17 residues.

The rearrangement joins TRBV9 to TRBJ2-2, with D unclear. The CDR3 spans 13 residues. Germline-derived CDR1 and CDR2 are SGDLS and YYNGEE. V lost 0 bases, J lost 7 bases, and 7 bases lay in between. CDR3 bases: TGTGCCAGCAGCGTAGCCTCCGGCGGGGAGCTGTTTTTT. This codes for CASSVASGGELFF.

V usage is TRBV7-3 and J usage is TRBJ1-6; D uncertain. With 1 base removed from V and 6 bases from J, the gap between germline ends came to 13 bases. The CDR3 loop spans 16 amino acids. Per germline, CDR1 SGHTA and CDR2 FQGTGA. The CDR3 nucleotides read TGTGCCAGCAGCTTAAGTGGAACACACTCTAATTCACCCCTCCACTTT. Its protein product is CASSLSGTHSNSPLHF. Supplemented by reference TRBV7-3 and TRBJ1-6, the full variable domain reads GAGVSQTPSNKVTEKGKYVELRCDPISGHTALYWYRQSLGQGPEFLIYFQGTGAADDSGLPNDRFFAVRPEGSVSTLKIQRTERGDSAVYLCASSLSGTHSNSPLHFGNGTRLTVT.

The rearrangement links TRBV13 to TRBJ1-1, with D uncertain. This CDR3 region has 15 residues. V lost 6 bases, J lost 0 bases, and 14 bases lay in between. Germline CDR1 reads PRHDT; CDR2 reads FYEKMQ (reference sequence). The CDR3 DNA sequence: TGTGCCAGCAGACACAGATACCCCGTGAACACTGAAGCTTTCTTT. This translates into CASRHRYPVNTEAFF.

This clone appeared once. The chain is built from TRBV2 and TRBJ1-1; 7 nucleotides align to TRBD1. V lost 6 bases to trimming and J lost 5 bases; unmatched junction nucleotides: 6. This CDR3 has 13 amino acids. From germline, CDR1 is SNHLY and CDR2 FYNNEI. The CDR3 loop reads CASRTGLGTEAFF. As DNA, the CDR3 is TGTGCCAGCAGGACAGGGTTAGGGACTGAAGCTTTCTTT. The full variable domain, in which reference TRBV2 and TRBJ1-1 provide the parts outside the CDR3, is EPEVTQTPSHQVTQMGQEVILRCVPISNHLYFYWYRQILGQKVEFLVSFYNNEISEKSEIFDDQFSVERPDGSNFTLKIRSTKLEDSAMYFCASRTGLGTEAFFGQGTRLTVV.

Details on this clone: A junction boundary mismatches the germline segment, possibly from a read error. This rearrangement joins TRBV19 to TRBJ1-6, with 7 bases matching TRBD1. Germline values: CDR1 LNHDA, CDR2 SQIVND (reference sequence). This CDR3 is 13 amino acids long. The CDR3 is CAAGGSYNSSLHF. CDR3 coding DNA: TGTGCCGCAGGGGGGTCCTATAATTCATCCCTCCACTTT.

The chain joins TRBV10-3 to TRBJ2-7; possibly TRBD1 for D (6 bases). CDR1 is ENHRY and CDR2 is SYGVKD in the germline V gene. The germline V and J ends were trimmed by 5 bases and 4 bases, with 9 bases remaining between them. This CDR3 has 12 residues. For the CDR3, the DNA is TGTGCCATCAGTACGACAGGTTACGAGCAGTACTTC. Translating gives CAISTTGYEQYF.

The V call is TRBV7-6, the J call TRBJ2-7; D unclear. V lost 2 bases and J 6 bases, leaving 14 bases between the germline ends. CDR3 length: 14 residues. Germline V gene data show CDR1 as SGHVS and CDR2 as FNYEAQ. The CDR3 protein is CASSLSGPTGEQYF. The CDR3 DNA reads TGTGCCAGCAGCTTAAGTGGCCCGACGGGCGAGCAGTACTTC.